This entry lists 22 T cell receptor beta chains sequenced from one sample in a study of identical twins. TCRdb reanalysed the 5' RACE reads using MiXCR and keeps one entry per CDR3 protein. This sample carries roughly 500,000 distinct CDR3 sequences, around 20% of them seen once, and the ten largest clones take 0.8% to 1%. The same specimen was also included in a second study, on T cells expressing NK-cell markers.

Material: CD4+ T cells sorted from blood. These receptors originate from a woman aged 18-35 years in good health.

This clonotype occurred a few times. The genes are TRBV5-1 and TRBJ2-3; D may correspond to TRBD1 or TRBD2 (5 bases each). This CDR3 is built from 15 residues. Germline V gene lookup returns CDR1 SGHRS and CDR2 YFSETQ. Trimming took 4 bases from V and 3 from J, leaving 15 bases between them. The CDR3 loop reads CASSQGDPTTDTQYF. The CDR3 DNA follows: TGCGCCAGCAGCCAAGGGGACCCAACAACAGATACGCAGTATTTT.

The chain links TRBV20-1 to TRBJ2-3, with TRBD2 matching over 7 bases. This CDR3 is built from 17 residues. The germline gives CDR1 DFQATT, CDR2 SNEGSKA (reference sequence). The ends lost 1 base at V and 1 base at J; junction bases unmatched: 11. Here the CDR3 DNA reads TGCAGTGCTAGAGTCGCCTCCGCGGCGGGGGGCACAGATACGCAGTATTTT. Translating gives CSARVASAAGGTDTQYF.

The V call is TRBV6-6, the J call TRBJ2-7; D is perhaps TRBD1 (5 bases). This CDR3 is 13 amino acids long. CDR1 MNHNY and CDR2 SVGAGI come from the germline V gene (reference sequence). V lost 2 bases and J lost 6, with 11 bases in between. The CDR3 sequence is CASSYTSRGEQYF. CDR3 nucleotide sequence: TGTGCCAGCAGTTACACATCTAGGGGCGAGCAGTACTTC.

Only a few counts were recorded for this clonotype. The genes are TRBV20-1 and TRBJ2-1, with D unclear. From germline, CDR1 is DFQATT and CDR2 SNEGSKA (reference sequence). V lost 0 bases, J lost 3 bases, and 12 bases lay in between. The CDR3 extends over 15 amino acids. CDR3 sequence reads: CSARDRAAVYNEQFF. As DNA, the CDR3 is TGCAGTGCTAGAGATAGGGCCGCAGTCTACAATGAGCAGTTCTTC.

This clonotype showed up just a few times. The rearrangement joins TRBV6-2 or TRBV6-3 to TRBJ2-4; D is unresolved. The germline V gene has CDR1 MNHEY and CDR2 SVGEGT. The CDR3 is 11 amino acids. Trimming removed 5 bases at V and 13 bases at J, with 12 bases between. DNA of the CDR3: TGTGCCAGCAGTCTAAGACGGAAACAGTACTTC. Translation gives CASSLRRKQYF.

CDR3 region: CAISPGTGPNEQFF. CDR3 sequence (DNA): TGTGCCATAAGTCCCGGGACAGGGCCCAATGAGCAGTTCTTC. V gene TRBV10-3 combines with J gene TRBJ2-1, with 9 nucleotides matching TRBD1. This CDR3 has 14 amino acids. V was clipped by 9 bases and J by 6 bases; unmatched bases: 9. CDR1 and CDR2 from the germline V gene are ENHRY and SYGVKD.

The CDR3 spells CSALAGGPTGELFF. The CDR3 region has the DNA TGCAGTGCGTTAGCGGGAGGGCCGACCGGGGAGCTGTTTTTT. The V call is TRBV20-1, the J call TRBJ2-2; the match to TRBD2 covers 11 bases. Germline values: CDR1 DFQATT, CDR2 SNEGSKA (reference sequence). V lost 6 bases to trimming and J lost 5 bases; unmatched junction nucleotides: 5. The CDR3 is made up of 14 amino acids.

This chain uses TRBV20-1 with TRBJ2-7, with D unresolved. V was shortened by 3 bases and J by 5 bases, with 14 bases between the two germline ends. Germline lookup yields CDR1 DFQATT and CDR2 SNEGSKA (reference sequence). The CDR3 has 13 amino acids. CDR3 sequence (DNA): TGCAGTGCTAGTGCCGGGTCAGGCAACGAGCAGTACTTC. This codes for CSASAGSGNEQYF.

This clonotype was counted only a few times. The chain links TRBV12-3 or TRBV12-4 to TRBJ2-3; D gene uncertain. V dropped 6 bases and J dropped 3 bases, with 16 bases sitting between them. The CDR3 runs 15 residues. Written as DNA, the CDR3 is TGTGCCAGCAGCCTGGCCCTCCTTGTTACAGATACGCAGTATTTT. Encoded protein: CASSLALLVTDTQYF.

The gene calls are TRBV10-3 and TRBJ2-3; TRBD2 might be the D (6 bases). The CDR3 spans 14 residues. V shed 10 bases and J shed 0 bases, with 14 bases lying between them. The V gene's germline CDR1 is ENHRY and CDR2 SYGVKD. The CDR3 DNA reads TGTGCCACCATGACTAGAACTAGCACAGATACGCAGTATTTT. Protein: CATMTRTSTDTQYF.

Ten or more counts support this clonotype. The chain uses TRBV5-1 and TRBJ2-1, with a tentative D call TRBD1 (7 bases). Between the trimmed V and J ends, which lost 4 bases and 5 bases, there was a span of 16 bases. CDR1 and CDR2 from the germline V gene are SGHRS and YFSETQ. The CDR3 covers 15 residues. The chain's CDR3 is CASSRGTATDNEQFF. As DNA, the CDR3 is TGCGCCAGCAGCCGGGGGACAGCGACCGACAATGAGCAGTTCTTC.

The chain links TRBV7-8 to TRBJ2-7; 9 positions match TRBD1. From germline, CDR1 is SGHVS and CDR2 FQNEAQ. The V and J ends lost 5 bases and 5 bases, in that order; junction bases with no gene match: 7. The CDR3 extends over 14 amino acids. This chain's CDR3 is CASSTRQGVNEQYF. The CDR3 DNA reads TGTGCCAGCAGCACCCGACAGGGGGTGAACGAGCAGTACTTC.

This clonotype was recorded a few times. The chain links TRBV20-1 to TRBJ2-7, with D maybe TRBD1 (5 bases). The CDR3 is 14 residues long. Germline-derived CDR1 and CDR2 are DFQATT and SNEGSKA (reference sequence). The V gene lost 0 bases and the J gene lost 3 bases, with 12 bases spanning the gap. The CDR3 coding sequence is TGCAGTGCTAGAGAAAGACCCCAGGGCTACGAGCAGTACTTC. Its protein product is CSARERPQGYEQYF.

This clonotype appeared a few times. The rearrangement links TRBV11-1 to TRBJ2-1; 14 nucleotides align to TRBD2. The CDR3 loop spans 18 amino acids. V trimming: 1 base; J trimming: 9 bases; junction bases outside the gene matches: 11. Germline V gene lookup returns CDR1 SGHAT and CDR2 FQDESV (reference sequence). CDR3 sequence reads: CASSLVGGLAGEVGEQFF. In DNA, the CDR3 is TGTGCCAGCAGCTTAGTCGGGGGACTAGCGGGAGAAGTGGGTGAGCAGTTCTTC.

This clonotype was recorded at least ten times. The chain has TRBV6-1 and TRBJ2-2; no firm D call. Per germline, CDR1 MNHNS and CDR2 SASEGT. The length of the CDR3 is 14 residues. Trimming removed 6 bases at V and 3 bases at J, with 11 bases between. This chain's CDR3 is CASSVGPDTGELFF. CDR3 DNA sequence: TGTGCCAGCAGCGTTGGTCCGGACACCGGGGAGCTGTTTTTT.

This chain connects TRBV10-3 to TRBJ2-3; 13 nucleotides line up with TRBD2. V trimming: 7 bases; J trimming: 6 bases; junction bases outside the gene matches: 10. Germline CDR1 and CDR2: ENHRY and SYGVKD. The CDR3 is 16 residues long. The CDR3 loop is CAITPTSGRAGDTQYF. The CDR3 DNA follows: TGTGCCATCACTCCCACTAGCGGGAGGGCCGGGGATACGCAGTATTTT.

V usage is TRBV12-3 or TRBV12-4 and J usage is TRBJ2-1; TRBD2 agrees at 7 bases. The V segment lost 5 bases and the J segment 11 bases; nucleotides outside the gene matches: 9. This CDR3 has 13 amino acids. The CDR3 region is CASSDTREVKQFF. As DNA, the CDR3 is TGTGCCAGCAGTGACACCCGGGAGGTTAAGCAGTTCTTC.

This chain connects TRBV12-3 or TRBV12-4 to TRBJ2-1, with D possibly being TRBD1 or TRBD2 (5 bases each). The CDR3 covers 12 residues. Trimming removed 6 bases at V and 15 bases at J, with 18 bases between. CDR3 in DNA: TGTGCCAGCAGCCTTAGGGGACCCTCGGGGTTCTTC. Translation: CASSLRGPSGFF.

In its sample, this clonotype was seen many times. The chain has TRBV27 and TRBJ2-3, with D possibly TRBD1 on 5 matching bases. The CDR3 runs to 15 residues. Trimming left V 5 bases short and J 3 bases short, with 15 bases between. Germline-derived CDR1 and CDR2 are MNHEY and SMNVEV (reference sequence). CDR3 sequence: CASSHQGPKTDTQYF. The CDR3 coding sequence is TGTGCCAGCAGTCACCAGGGTCCCAAAACAGATACGCAGTATTTT.

The CDR3 DNA reads as TGCAGCGGGAGGGACAGCAGGACTGAAGCTTTCTTT. It yields the protein CSGRDSRTEAFF. The chain combines TRBV29-1 with TRBJ1-1, with TRBD1 matching 7 bases. J was trimmed by 5 bases and V by 7 bases; bases with no gene match: 7. Germline loops: CDR1 SQVTM, CDR2 ANQGSEA. The CDR3 runs to 12 residues. Supplemented by reference TRBV29-1 and TRBJ1-1, the full variable domain reads SAVISQKPSRDICQRGTSLTIQCQVDSQVTMMFWYRQQPGQSLTLIATANQGSEATYESGFVIDKFPISRPNLTFSTLTVSNMSPEDSSIYLCSGRDSRTEAFFGQGTRLTVV.

This clonotype was picked up many times. This chain connects TRBV12-3 or TRBV12-4 to TRBJ1-2; tentatively, D is TRBD1 (5 bases). This CDR3 contains 12 residues. Between the trimmed V and J ends, which lost 6 bases and 2 bases, there was a span of 7 bases. CDR3: CASRDRNYGYTF. CDR3 bases: TGTGCCAGCAGAGACAGAAACTATGGCTACACCTTC.

V usage is TRBV2 and J usage is TRBJ1-6; TRBD1 matches at 7 bases. With 3 bases clipped from V and 10 bases from J, the junction kept 3 bases outside the gene matches. Germline CDR1 reads SNHLY; CDR2 reads FYNNEI. This CDR3 spans 13 amino acids. CDR3 coding DNA: TGTGCCAGCAGTGATGACAGGGAGTCACCCCTCCACTTT. Amino acids: CASSDDRESPLHF.